The rows below give T cell receptor beta chains drawn from one sample of a study of shared clonotypes between healthy human individuals. Libraries were prepared by immunoSEQ multiplex PCR; TCRdb keeps only in-frame clonotypes and omits some of them. This table holds about 1 million clones, under 80% found once. Sequenced input: memory CD4+ T cells sorted from blood. The receptors originated from a man younger than 35 in good health. Both conserved end residues are part of each CDR3.

len | v_gene | CDR3aa
12 | TRBV10-3 | CATTSERYEQFF
14 | TRBV19 | CASEGGAGTGELFF
16 | TRBV18 | CASSPPSRANTGELFF
12 | TRBV29-1 | CSVQQGTGGYTF
15 | TRBV10-3 | CAISGGTGSTDTQYF
13 | TRBV30 | CAWSSTVSTEAFF
12 | TRBV2 | CASSPPASPLHF
15 | TRBV2 | CASSVGGPLTDTQYF
14 | TRBV7-9 | CASSLDVGTTEAFF
15 | TRBV7-9 | CASSPGTSGLFSLFF
16 | TRBV5-1 | CASSKGQLEYQETQYF
17 | TRBV21-1 | CASSKEGIEAPQNIQYF
15 | TRBV19 | CASSLTGTGDYEQYF
14 | TRBV30 | CAWSEGDTNTEAFF
14 | TRBV6-1 | CASRPMTSNYEQYF
14 | TRBV11-2 | CASSQGGQNYGYTF
15 | TRBV2 | CASSRLGETTYGYTF
14 | TRBV9 | CASSGPPLNEKLFF